This TCR beta chain was found in a study of blood T cells in healthy people across ages. As for the study in general: T cells yielded about one barcoded beta molecule per two cells through template switching. Broader study findings: In older individuals, TCR beta diversity per million T cells was lower, falling roughly linearly with age.

Sample donors were healthy Caucasian individuals that came from Russia, aged 6 to 90. Alongside a J-beta primer mix, a sample-barcoded 5' primer served in a second PCR lasting 7 to 11 cycles. Via MiXCR, TCRdb re-called the 5' RACE reads, giving one row per CDR3 protein. The data show more than 650,000 distinct CDR3 sequences, 22% seen once. A note on this clonotype: Antigen specificity is unknown.

With V trimmed by 4 bases and J by 0 bases, 6 bases remained unmatched. Germline-derived CDR1 and CDR2 are MNHNS and SASEGT. The CDR3 loop spans 16 amino acids. This clonotype originated in a man between 65 and 85 years old in good health. The V and J genes are TRBV6-1 and TRBJ2-3, with 8 positions matching TRBD2. Sequences were obtained from blood. The CDR3 nucleotides are TGTGCCAGCAGTGGCGGACTAGCTTTGAGCACAGATACGCAGTATTTT. Translated: CASSGGLALSTDTQYF.